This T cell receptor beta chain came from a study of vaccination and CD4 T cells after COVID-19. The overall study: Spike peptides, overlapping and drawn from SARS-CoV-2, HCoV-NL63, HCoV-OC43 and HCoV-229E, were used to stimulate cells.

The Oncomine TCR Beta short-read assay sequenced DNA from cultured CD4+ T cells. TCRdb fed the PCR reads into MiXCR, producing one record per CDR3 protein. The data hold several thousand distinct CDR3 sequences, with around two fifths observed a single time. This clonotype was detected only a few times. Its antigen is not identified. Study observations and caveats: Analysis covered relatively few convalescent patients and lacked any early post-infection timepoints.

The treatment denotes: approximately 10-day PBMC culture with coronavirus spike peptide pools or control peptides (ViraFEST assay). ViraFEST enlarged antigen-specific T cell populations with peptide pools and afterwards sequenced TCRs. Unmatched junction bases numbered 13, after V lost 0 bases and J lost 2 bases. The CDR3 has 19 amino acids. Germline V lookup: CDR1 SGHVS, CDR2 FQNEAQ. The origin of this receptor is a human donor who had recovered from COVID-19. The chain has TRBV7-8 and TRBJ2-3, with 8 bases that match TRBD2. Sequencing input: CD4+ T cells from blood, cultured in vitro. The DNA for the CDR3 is TGTGCCAGCAGCTTAGCCCGCTTCGGGACTAGAAAATTCACAGATACGCAGTATTTT. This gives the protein CASSLARFGTRKFTDTQYF.